Sequencing of this TCR beta chain was carried out in a study of shared clonotypes between healthy human individuals. With respect to this clone: Its cognate antigen is unknown.

Study-wide results and caveats: Sequencing depth was a factor that was expected to affect clonotype sharing among donors.

The sorted-subset replicate PCRs were given about 200 ng DNA, which is tens of thousands of T cell genomes. Measured with immunoSEQ multiplex PCR; TCRdb has only the in-frame clones, and not every one. The profile shows about 2.5 million clones, 85% to 95% of them singletons. The sequenced sample consisted of naive CD4+ T cells from PBMCs. Subset denoted: CD45RA+ positively selected. The sequence came from a man between 18 and 35 years old in good health. Some clones in this sample may be carry-over from other donors' samples.

In nucleotides, the CDR3 is TGCAGCGCCTCAGGACAGGGGGGATTCACAGATACGCAGTATTTT. It is translated as CSASGQGGFTDTQYF. The chain recombines TRBV29-1 with TRBJ2-3, with TRBD1 matching over 10 bases. Germline V gene sequence: CDR1 SQVTM, CDR2 ANQGSEA. Trimming removed 7 bases from V and 2 bases from J; junction bases left unmatched: 9. This CDR3 has 15 amino acids.